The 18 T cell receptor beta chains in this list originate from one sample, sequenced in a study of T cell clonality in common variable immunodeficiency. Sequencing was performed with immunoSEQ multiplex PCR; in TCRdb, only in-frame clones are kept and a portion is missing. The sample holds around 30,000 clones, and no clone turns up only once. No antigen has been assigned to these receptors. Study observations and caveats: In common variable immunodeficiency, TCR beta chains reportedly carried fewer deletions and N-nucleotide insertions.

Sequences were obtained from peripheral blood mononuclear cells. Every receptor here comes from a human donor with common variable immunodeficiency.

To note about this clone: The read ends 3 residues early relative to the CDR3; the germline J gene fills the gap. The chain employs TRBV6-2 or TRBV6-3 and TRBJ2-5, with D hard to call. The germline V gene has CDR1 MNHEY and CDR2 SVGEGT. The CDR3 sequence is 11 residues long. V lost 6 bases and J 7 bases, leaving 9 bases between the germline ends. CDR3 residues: CASRDMGTQYF. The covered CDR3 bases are TGTGCCAGCAGAGACATGGGGACC.

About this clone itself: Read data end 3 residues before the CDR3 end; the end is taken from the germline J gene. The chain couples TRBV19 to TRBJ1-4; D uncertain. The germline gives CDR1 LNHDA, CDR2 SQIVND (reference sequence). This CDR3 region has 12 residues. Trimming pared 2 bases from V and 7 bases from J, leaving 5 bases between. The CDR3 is CASSIMAEKLFF. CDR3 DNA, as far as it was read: TGTGCCAGTAGTATAATGGCTGAAAAA.

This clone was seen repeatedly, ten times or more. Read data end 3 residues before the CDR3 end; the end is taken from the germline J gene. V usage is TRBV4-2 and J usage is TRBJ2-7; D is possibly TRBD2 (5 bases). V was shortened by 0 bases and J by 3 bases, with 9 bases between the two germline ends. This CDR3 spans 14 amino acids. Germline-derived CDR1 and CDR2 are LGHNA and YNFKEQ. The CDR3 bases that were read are TGTGCCAGCAGCCAAGATTTAACTAGCTACGAG. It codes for CASSQDLTSYE. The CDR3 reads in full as CASSQDLTSYEQYF.

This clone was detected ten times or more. The CDR3 spells CAISDRGQQETQYF. The DNA read from the CDR3 is TGTGCCATCAGTGATAGGGGGCAACAAGAGACC. The chain employs TRBV10-3 and TRBJ2-5; 7 bases line up with TRBD1. The read stops 3 residues short of the end of the CDR3; the missing end is completed from the germline J gene. The CDR3 sequence is 14 residues long. V lost 3 bases, J lost 2 bases, and 3 bases stayed unmatched. Germline assignment: CDR1 ENHRY and CDR2 SYGVKD.

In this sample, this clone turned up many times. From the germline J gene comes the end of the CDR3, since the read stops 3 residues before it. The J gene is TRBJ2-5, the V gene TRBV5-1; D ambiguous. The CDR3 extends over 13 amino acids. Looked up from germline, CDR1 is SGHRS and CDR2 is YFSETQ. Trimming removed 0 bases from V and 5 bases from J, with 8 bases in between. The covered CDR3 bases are TGCGCCAGCAGCTTGGGAAGCTTGGAGACC. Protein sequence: CASSLGSLET. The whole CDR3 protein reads CASSLGSLETQYF.

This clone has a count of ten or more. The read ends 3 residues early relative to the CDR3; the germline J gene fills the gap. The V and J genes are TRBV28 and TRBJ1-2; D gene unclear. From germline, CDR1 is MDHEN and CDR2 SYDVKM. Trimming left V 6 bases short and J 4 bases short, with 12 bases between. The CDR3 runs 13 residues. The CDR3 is CASRLIFGYGYTF. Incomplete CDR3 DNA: TGTGCCAGCAGGTTGATTTTCGGCTATGGC.

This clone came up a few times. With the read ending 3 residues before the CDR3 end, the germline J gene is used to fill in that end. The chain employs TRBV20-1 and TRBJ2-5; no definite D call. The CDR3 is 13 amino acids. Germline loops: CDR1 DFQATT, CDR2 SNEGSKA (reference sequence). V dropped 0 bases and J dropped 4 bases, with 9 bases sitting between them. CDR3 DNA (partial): TGCAGTGCTAGAGATTTCGCGCCAGAGACC. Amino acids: CSARDFAPET. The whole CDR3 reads CSARDFAPETQYF.

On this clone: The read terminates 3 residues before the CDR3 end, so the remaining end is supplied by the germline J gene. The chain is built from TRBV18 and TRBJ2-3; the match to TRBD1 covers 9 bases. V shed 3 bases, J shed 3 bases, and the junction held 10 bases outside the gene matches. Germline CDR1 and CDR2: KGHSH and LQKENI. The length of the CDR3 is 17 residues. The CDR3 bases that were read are TGTGCCAGCTCACCCCGGGGGAACAGGGGGCTTACAGATACG. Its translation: CASSPRGNRGLTDT. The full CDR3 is CASSPRGNRGLTDTQYF.

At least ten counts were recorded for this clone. Incomplete CDR3 DNA: TGTGCCTGGAAGATCGGGCACAGGGGCACCGGGGAG. It specifies CAWKIGHRGTGE. The entire CDR3 protein reads CAWKIGHRGTGELFF. The rearrangement uses TRBV30 and TRBJ2-2, with TRBD1 identical over 7 bases. The CDR3 end is not reached by the read, which stops 3 residues before it; the germline J gene fills it in. Trimming cost V 4 bases and J 4 bases; bases outside gene matches: 9. The CDR3 sequence is 15 residues long. The germline V gene has CDR1 GTSNPN and CDR2 SVGIG (reference sequence).

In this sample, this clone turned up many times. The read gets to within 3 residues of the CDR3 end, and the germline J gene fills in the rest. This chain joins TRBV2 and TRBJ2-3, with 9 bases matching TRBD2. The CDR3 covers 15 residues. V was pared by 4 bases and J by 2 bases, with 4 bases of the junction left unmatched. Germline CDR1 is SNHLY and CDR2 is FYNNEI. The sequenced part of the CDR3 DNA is TGTGCCAGCAGTGTCCCTAGCGGGAACACAGATACG. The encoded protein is CASSVPSGNTDT. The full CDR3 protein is CASSVPSGNTDTQYF.

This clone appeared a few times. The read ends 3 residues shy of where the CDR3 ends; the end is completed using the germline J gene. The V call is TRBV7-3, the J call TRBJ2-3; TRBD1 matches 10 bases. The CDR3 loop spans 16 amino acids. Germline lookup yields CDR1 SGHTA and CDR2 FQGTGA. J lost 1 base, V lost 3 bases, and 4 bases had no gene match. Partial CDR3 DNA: TGTGCCAGCAGCTTCGTCGGGACAGGGGGCACAGATACG. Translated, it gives CASSFVGTGGTDT. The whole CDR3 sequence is CASSFVGTGGTDTQYF.

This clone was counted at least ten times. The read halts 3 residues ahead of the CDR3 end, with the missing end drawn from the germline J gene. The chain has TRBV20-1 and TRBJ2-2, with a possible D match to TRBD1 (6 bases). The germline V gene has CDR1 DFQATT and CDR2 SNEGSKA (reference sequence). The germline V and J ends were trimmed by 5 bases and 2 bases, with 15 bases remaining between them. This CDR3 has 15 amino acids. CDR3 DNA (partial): TGCAGTGCTGGGGACAACGAGCTAAACACCGGGGAG. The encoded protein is CSAGDNELNTGE. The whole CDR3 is CSAGDNELNTGELFF.

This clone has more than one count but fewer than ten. The CDR3 bases that were read are TGTGCCAGCAGTTCCACCCTGACAGGTGGA. It encodes CASSSTLTGG. The whole CDR3 protein reads CASSSTLTGGAFF. The V gene is TRBV6-2 or TRBV6-3, the J gene TRBJ1-1; D is perhaps TRBD1 (6 bases). The missing CDR3 end, 3 residues past where the read stops, is filled in from the germline J gene. CDR1 MNHEY and CDR2 SVGEGT come from the germline V gene. The CDR3 is made up of 13 amino acids.

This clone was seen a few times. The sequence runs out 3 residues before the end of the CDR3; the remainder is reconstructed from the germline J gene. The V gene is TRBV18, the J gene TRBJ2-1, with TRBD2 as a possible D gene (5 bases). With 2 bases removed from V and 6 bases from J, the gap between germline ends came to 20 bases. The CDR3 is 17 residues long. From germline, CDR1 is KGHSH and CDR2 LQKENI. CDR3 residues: CASSPLDWSRFGNEQFF. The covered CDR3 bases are TGTGCCAGCTCACCATTGGACTGGAGCCGGTTCGGCAATGAG.

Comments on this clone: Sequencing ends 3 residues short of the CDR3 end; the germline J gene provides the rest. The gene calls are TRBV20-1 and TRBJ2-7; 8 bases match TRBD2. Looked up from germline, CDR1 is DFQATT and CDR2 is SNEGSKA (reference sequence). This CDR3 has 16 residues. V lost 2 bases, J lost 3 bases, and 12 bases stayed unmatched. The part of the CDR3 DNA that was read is TGCAGTGCTAGACCCCGGACTAGCCCATACTTCTACGAG. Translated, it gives CSARPRTSPYFYE. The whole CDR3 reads CSARPRTSPYFYEQYF.

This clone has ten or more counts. The covered CDR3 bases are TGTGCCATCAGTGAGGGACAGGGGAGGGTAGAGACC. Amino acid sequence: CAISEGQGRVET. The whole CDR3 protein is CAISEGQGRVETQYF. The chain uses TRBV10-3 and TRBJ2-5; 9 bases match TRBD1. The read falls 3 residues short of the CDR3 end, and the missing part is taken from the germline J gene. V lost 2 bases and J lost 4; bases outside the gene matches: 5. Germline values: CDR1 ENHRY, CDR2 SYGVKD. The CDR3 has 15 residues.

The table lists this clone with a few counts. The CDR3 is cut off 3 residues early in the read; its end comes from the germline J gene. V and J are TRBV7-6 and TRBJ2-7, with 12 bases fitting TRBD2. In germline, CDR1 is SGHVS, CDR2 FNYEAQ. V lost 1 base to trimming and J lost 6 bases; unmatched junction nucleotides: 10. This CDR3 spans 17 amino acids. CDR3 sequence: CASSLDSLAGGPGEQYF. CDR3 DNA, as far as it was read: TGTGCCAGCAGCTTAGATTCTCTAGCGGGAGGGCCGGGCGAG.

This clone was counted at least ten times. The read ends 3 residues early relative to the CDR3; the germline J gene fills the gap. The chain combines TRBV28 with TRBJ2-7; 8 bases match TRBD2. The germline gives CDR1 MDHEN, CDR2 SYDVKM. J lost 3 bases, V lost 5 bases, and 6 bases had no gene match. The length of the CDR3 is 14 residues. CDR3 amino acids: CASSQTSASYEQYF. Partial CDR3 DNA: TGTGCCAGCAGTCAGACTAGCGCTAGCTACGAG. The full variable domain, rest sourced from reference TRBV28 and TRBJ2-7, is DVKVTQSSRYLVKRTGEKVFLECVQDMDHENMFWYRQDPGLGLRLIYFSYDVKMKEKGDIPEGYSVSREKKERFSLILESASTNQTSMYLCASSQTSASYEQYFGPGTRLTVT.